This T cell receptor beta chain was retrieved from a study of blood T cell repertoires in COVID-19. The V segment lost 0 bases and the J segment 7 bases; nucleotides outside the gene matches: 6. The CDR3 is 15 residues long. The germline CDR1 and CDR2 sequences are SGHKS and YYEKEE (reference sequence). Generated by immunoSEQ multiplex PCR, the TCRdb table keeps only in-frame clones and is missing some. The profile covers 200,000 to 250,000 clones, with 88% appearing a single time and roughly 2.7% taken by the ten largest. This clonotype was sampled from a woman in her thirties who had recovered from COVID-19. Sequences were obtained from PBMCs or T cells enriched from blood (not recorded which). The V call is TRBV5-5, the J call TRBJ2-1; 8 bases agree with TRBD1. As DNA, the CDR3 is TGTGCCAGCAGCTTGGCAGGGGGCGACTTAAATGAGCAGTTCTTC. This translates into CASSLAGGDLNEQFF.